A selection of T cell receptor beta chains follows, all from one sample in a study of CD8 T cells in ankylosing spondylitis. TCRdb used MiXCR to reprocess the 5' RACE reads, holding one entry per CDR3 protein. The sample carries roughly 450,000 distinct CDR3 sequences, 20% to 30% recorded once. The sample consisted of blood, either unsorted or a sorted T cell fraction (not recorded which). Every receptor here comes from a male donor with ankylosing spondylitis. Each CDR3 is given with its conserved first and last residue. Fields, in order: CDR3 protein, J gene, V gene, clone size. Clone size is stated in some rows and not others, as once, few, many or a class when expanded.

CDR3aa: CSVAGASSYNEQFF; j_gene: TRBJ2-1; v_gene: TRBV29-1; abundance: NA
CDR3aa: CATSDPLDSPIGEQFF; j_gene: TRBJ2-1; v_gene: TRBV24-1; abundance: NA
CDR3aa: CASSRPGQDTQYF; j_gene: TRBJ2-3; v_gene: TRBV11-2; abundance: NA
CDR3aa: CASSLGQAEAYEQYF; j_gene: TRBJ2-7; v_gene: TRBV5-1; abundance: few
CDR3aa: CSAAIAGVEKLFF; j_gene: TRBJ1-4; v_gene: TRBV20-1; abundance: few
CDR3aa: CASSTTSGANTGELFF; j_gene: TRBJ2-2; v_gene: TRBV9; abundance: NA
CDR3aa: CSVVTAEAFF; j_gene: TRBJ1-1; v_gene: TRBV29-1; abundance: NA
CDR3aa: CASSRDPDQETQYF; j_gene: TRBJ2-5; v_gene: TRBV12-3/TRBV12-4; abundance: NA
CDR3aa: CASSPPRRPGTDTQYF; j_gene: TRBJ2-3; v_gene: TRBV11-2; abundance: few
CDR3aa: CASSPAQVGELFF; j_gene: TRBJ1-4; v_gene: TRBV7-9; abundance: few
CDR3aa: CASSFLTNEKLFF; j_gene: TRBJ1-4; v_gene: TRBV5-5; abundance: NA
CDR3aa: CASSLGGERTQYF; j_gene: TRBJ2-5; v_gene: TRBV11-2; abundance: few
CDR3aa: CSVVNRFTDTQYF; j_gene: TRBJ2-3; v_gene: TRBV29-1; abundance: NA
CDR3aa: CSFGGLANYGYTF; j_gene: TRBJ1-2; v_gene: TRBV29-1; abundance: NA
CDR3aa: CASSLGLAGGNTDTQYF; j_gene: TRBJ2-3; v_gene: TRBV5-4; abundance: few
CDR3aa: CSAHLVGLAGHEQYF; j_gene: TRBJ2-7; v_gene: TRBV20-1; abundance: NA
CDR3aa: CASSPARTTQNTQYF; j_gene: TRBJ2-3; v_gene: TRBV7-9; abundance: few
CDR3aa: CASSQSKFYEQYF; j_gene: TRBJ2-7; v_gene: TRBV16; abundance: few
CDR3aa: CSGTGGRDEQFF; j_gene: TRBJ2-1; v_gene: TRBV29-1; abundance: few
CDR3aa: CASSFGGSHEQYF; j_gene: TRBJ2-7; v_gene: TRBV12-3/TRBV12-4; abundance: NA
CDR3aa: CASSLVVAGDDEQFF; j_gene: TRBJ2-1; v_gene: TRBV5-1; abundance: few
CDR3aa: CASSIDEGIPREDTQYF; j_gene: TRBJ2-3; v_gene: TRBV21-1; abundance: NA
CDR3aa: CSAPSGLYTDTEYF; j_gene: TRBJ2-3; v_gene: TRBV20-1; abundance: few
CDR3aa: CASQQWQTAEQYF; j_gene: TRBJ2-7; v_gene: TRBV12-3/TRBV12-4; abundance: NA
CDR3aa: CSAEAGVGTGELFF; j_gene: TRBJ2-2; v_gene: TRBV20-1; abundance: NA
CDR3aa: CASSYRDSMNTEAFF; j_gene: TRBJ1-1; v_gene: TRBV6-5; abundance: NA
CDR3aa: CASMGTSGRVNEQFF; j_gene: TRBJ2-1; v_gene: TRBV28; abundance: NA
CDR3aa: CASSYAKNIQYF; j_gene: TRBJ2-4; v_gene: TRBV6-2/TRBV6-3; abundance: few
CDR3aa: CASSVQLAGGPAYNEQFF; j_gene: TRBJ2-1; v_gene: TRBV6-1; abundance: NA
CDR3aa: CASSLEWGFEDTQYF; j_gene: TRBJ2-3; v_gene: TRBV5-1; abundance: few
CDR3aa: CASSRAGTSGFEQYF; j_gene: TRBJ2-7; v_gene: TRBV7-2; abundance: NA
CDR3aa: CAISSDRGPDQPQHF; j_gene: TRBJ1-5; v_gene: TRBV10-3; abundance: few
CDR3aa: CASSGTSVGNEQFF; j_gene: TRBJ2-1; v_gene: TRBV10-3; abundance: NA